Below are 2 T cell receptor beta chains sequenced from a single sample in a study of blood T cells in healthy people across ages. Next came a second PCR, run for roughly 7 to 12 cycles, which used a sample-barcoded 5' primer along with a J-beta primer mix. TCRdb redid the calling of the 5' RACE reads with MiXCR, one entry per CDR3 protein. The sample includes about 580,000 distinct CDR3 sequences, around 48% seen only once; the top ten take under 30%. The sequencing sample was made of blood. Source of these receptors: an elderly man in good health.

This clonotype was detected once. The CDR3: CASSLVRTSANYGYTF. The CDR3 DNA sequence: TGTGCCAGCAGCTTGGTTCGCACCTCTGCTAACTATGGCTACACCTTC. The chain joins TRBV5-5 to TRBJ1-2; no clear D gene. V was cut by 0 bases and J by 0 bases, with 12 bases left in between. Germline CDR1 reads SGHKS; CDR2 reads YYEKEE (reference sequence). The CDR3 is 16 amino acids.

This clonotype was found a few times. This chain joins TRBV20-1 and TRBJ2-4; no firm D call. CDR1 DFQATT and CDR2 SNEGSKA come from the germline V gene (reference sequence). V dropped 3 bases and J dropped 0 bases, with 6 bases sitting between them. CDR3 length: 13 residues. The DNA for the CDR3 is TGCAGTGCTAGGACGGTAGCCAAAAACATTCAGTACTTC. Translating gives CSARTVAKNIQYF.